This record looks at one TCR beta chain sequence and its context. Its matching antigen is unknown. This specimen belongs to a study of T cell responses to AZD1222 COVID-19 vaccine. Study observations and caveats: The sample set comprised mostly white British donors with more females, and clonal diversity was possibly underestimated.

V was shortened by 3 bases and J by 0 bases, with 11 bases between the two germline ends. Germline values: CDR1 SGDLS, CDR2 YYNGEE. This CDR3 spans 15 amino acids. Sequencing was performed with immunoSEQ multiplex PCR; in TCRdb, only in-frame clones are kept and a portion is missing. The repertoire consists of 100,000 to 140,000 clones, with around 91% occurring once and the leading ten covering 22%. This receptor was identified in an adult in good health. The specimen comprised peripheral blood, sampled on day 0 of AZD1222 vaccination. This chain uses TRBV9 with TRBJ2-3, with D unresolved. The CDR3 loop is CASSALGPSTDTQYF. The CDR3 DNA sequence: TGTGCCAGCAGCGCTTTGGGCCCTAGCACAGATACGCAGTATTTT. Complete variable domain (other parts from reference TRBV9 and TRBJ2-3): DSGVTQTPKHLITATGQRVTLRCSPRSGDLSVYWYQQSLDQGLQFLIQYYNGEERAKGNILERFSAQQFPDLHSELNLSSLELGDSALYFCASSALGPSTDTQYFGPGTRLTVL.